This TCR beta chain comes out of a study of naive and memory T cell subsets. Whole-study findings and limits: Naive and memory subsets had different power law exponents for TCR abundance. Especially in CD8 cells, naive repertoires contained a few larger clonotypes, possibly CD45RA-re-expressing memory cells. In CD4 and CD8 cells, diversity dropped from naive through EMRA.

A remark on this clonotype: Its antigen is still unknown.

Two oligonucleotides, mixed equimolar, formed the beta constant-region primer covering TRBC1 and TRBC2. Nested alpha and beta constant-region primers with the SP2 primer drove four PCR rounds on ligated cDNA. MiXCR was run by TCRdb on the UMI-ligation and nested PCR reads, yielding one entry per CDR3 protein. The table lists some 82,000 distinct CDR3 sequences, around 10% of them singletons. After the first PCR, alpha and beta chain libraries were processed separately. Sequencing used naive CD4+ T cells from blood. The sequence was collected from a human donor in good health.

This CDR3 reads CATSGYGNTGELFF. The CDR3 DNA follows: TGTGCCACCTCTGGGTATGGTAACACCGGGGAGCTGTTTTTT. The V gene is TRBV24-1, the J gene TRBJ2-2; D not resolved. The V end was cut by 9 bases, the J end by 2 bases, with 12 bases between. The CDR3 runs 14 residues. The germline CDR1 and CDR2 sequences are KGHDR and SFDVKD.